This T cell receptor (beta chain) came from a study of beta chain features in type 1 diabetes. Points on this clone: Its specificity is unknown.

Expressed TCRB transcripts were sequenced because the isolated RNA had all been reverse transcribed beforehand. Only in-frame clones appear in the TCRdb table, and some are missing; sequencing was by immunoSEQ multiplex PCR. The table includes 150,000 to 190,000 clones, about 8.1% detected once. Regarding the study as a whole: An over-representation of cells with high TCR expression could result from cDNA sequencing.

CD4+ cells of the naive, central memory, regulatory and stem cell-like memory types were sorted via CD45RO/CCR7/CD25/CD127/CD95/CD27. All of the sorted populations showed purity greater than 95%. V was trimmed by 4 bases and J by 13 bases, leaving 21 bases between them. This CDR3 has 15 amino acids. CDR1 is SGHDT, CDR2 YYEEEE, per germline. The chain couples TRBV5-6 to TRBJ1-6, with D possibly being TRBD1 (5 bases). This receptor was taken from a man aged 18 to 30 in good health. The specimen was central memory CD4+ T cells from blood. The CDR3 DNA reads TGTGCCAGCAGCCGGGGTGGGGGGGAACTCCTCCCCCTCCACTTT. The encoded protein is CASSRGGGELLPLHF.